This T cell receptor (beta chain) was sequenced for a study of T-cell reconstitution after alpha-beta-depleted transplantation in children. The V end lost 1 base, the J end lost 9 bases, and 7 bases lay between the germline ends. CDR3 length: 12 amino acids. Germline V CDR1 and CDR2: SGHVS, FQNEAQ. The TCRbeta library was prepared with unique molecular identifiers. MiXCR, run by TCRdb on the PCR reads, gives a single entry per CDR3 protein. The sample lists 200,000 to 250,000 distinct CDR3 sequences; 8.5% to 10% were seen once. The rearrangement uses TRBV7-8 and TRBJ1-5; D might be TRBD1 (6 bases). This specimen was PBMCs from the stem cell graft donor, taken from the stem cell graft. This clonotype was sampled from a human donor who donated a stem cell graft to a child with acute lymphoblastic leukemia. CDR3 DNA sequence: TGTGCCAGCAGCTTAGTAGGGGGGCCCCAGCATTTT. Amino acid sequence: CASSLVGGPQHF.